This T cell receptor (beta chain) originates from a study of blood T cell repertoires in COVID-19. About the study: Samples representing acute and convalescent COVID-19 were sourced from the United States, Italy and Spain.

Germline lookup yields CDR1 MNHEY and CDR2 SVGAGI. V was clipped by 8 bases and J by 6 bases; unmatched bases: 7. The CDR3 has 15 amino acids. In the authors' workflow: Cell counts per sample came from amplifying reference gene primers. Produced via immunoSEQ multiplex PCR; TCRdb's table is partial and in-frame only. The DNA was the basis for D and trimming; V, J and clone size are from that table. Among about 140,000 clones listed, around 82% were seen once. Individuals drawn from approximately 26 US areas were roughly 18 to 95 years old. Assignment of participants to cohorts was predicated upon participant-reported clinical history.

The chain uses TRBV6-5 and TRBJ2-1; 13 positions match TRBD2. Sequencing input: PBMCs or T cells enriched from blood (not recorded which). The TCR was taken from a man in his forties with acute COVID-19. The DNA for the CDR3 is TGTGCCAGCCAAACCGGACTAGCGGGGGCCAATGAGCAGTTCTTC. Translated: CASQTGLAGANEQFF.